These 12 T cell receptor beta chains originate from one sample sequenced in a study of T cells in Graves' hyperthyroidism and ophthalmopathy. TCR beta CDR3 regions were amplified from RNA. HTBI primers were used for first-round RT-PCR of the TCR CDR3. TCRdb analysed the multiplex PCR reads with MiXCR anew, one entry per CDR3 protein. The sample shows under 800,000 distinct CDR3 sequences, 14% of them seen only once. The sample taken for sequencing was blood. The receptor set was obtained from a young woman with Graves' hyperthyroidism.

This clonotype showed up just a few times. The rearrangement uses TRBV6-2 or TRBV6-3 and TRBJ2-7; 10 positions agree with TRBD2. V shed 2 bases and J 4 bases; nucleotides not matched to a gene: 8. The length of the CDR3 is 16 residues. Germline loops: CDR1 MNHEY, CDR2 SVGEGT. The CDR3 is CASSYRPSGRGYEQYF. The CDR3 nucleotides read TGTGCCAGCAGTTACCGCCCTAGCGGGAGAGGATACGAGCAGTACTTC.

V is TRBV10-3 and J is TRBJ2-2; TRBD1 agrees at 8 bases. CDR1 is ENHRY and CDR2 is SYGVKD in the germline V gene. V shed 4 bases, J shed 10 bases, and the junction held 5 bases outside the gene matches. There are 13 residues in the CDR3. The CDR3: CAISGTGPEELFF. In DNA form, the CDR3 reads TGTGCCATCAGTGGGACAGGGCCCGAGGAGCTGTTTTTT.

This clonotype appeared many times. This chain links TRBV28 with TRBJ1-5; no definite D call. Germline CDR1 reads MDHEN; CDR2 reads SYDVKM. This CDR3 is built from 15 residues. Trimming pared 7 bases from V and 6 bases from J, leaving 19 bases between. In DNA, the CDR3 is TGTGCCAGCACTCCTATGGGGTCCTACCCTCAGCCCCAGCATTTT. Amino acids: CASTPMGSYPQPQHF. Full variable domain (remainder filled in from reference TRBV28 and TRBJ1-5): DVKVTQSSRYLVKRTGEKVFLECVQDMDHENMFWYRQDPGLGLRLIYFSYDVKMKEKGDIPEGYSVSREKKERFSLILESASTNQTSMYLCASTPMGSYPQPQHFGDGTRLSIL.

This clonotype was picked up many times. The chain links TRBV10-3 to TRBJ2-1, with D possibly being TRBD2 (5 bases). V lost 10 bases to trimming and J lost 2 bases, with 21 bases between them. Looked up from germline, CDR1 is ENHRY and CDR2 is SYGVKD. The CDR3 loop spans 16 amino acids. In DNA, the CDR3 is TGTGCCACCCGAGCGGACCCGATGGGAACCTACAATGAGCAGTTCTTC. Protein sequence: CATRADPMGTYNEQFF.

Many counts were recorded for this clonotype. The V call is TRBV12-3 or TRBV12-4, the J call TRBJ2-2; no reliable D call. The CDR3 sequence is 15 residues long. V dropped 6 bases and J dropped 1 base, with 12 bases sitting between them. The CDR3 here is CASSHWPMNTGELFF. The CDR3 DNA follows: TGTGCCAGCAGCCATTGGCCTATGAACACCGGGGAGCTGTTTTTT.

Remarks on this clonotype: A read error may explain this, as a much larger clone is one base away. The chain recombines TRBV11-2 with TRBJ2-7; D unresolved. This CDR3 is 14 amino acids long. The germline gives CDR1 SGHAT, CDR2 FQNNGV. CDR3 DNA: TGTGCCAGCACCGGTACGTTTAGCTCCTACAAGCAGTACTTC. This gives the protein CASTGTFSSYKQYF.

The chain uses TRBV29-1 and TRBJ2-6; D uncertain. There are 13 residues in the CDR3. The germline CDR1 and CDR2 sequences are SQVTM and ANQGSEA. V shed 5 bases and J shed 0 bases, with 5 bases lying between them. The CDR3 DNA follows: TGCAGCGTTCGAGTCTCTGGGGCCAACGTCCTGACTTTC. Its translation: CSVRVSGANVLTF.

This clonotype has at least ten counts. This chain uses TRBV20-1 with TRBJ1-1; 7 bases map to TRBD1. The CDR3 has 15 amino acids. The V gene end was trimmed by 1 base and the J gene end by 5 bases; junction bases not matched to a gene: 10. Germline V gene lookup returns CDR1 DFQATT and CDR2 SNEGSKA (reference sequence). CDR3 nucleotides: TGCAGTGCTAGAGCGAACAGGGGAGAAAGGACTGAAGCTTTCTTT. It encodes CSARANRGERTEAFF.

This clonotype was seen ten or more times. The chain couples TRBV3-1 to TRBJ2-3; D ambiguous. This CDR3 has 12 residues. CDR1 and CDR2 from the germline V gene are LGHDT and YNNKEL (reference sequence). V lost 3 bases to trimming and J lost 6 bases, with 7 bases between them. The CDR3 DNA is TGTGCCAGCAGCCATTTACGGGATACGCAGTATTTT. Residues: CASSHLRDTQYF.

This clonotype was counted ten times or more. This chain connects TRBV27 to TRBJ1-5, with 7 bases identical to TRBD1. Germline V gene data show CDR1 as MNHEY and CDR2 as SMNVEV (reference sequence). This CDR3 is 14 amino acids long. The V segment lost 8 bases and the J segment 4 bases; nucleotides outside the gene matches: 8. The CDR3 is CASSPGQTNQPQHF. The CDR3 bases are TGTGCCAGCTCACCGGGACAGACAAATCAGCCCCAGCATTTT.

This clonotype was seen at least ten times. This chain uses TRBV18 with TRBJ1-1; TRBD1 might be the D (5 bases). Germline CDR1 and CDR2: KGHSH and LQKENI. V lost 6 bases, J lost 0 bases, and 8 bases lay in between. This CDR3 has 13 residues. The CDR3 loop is CASSGGVNTEAFF. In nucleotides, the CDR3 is TGTGCCAGCTCCGGGGGAGTGAACACTGAAGCTTTCTTT. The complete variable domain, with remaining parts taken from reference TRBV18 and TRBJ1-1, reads NAGVMQNPRHLVRRRGQEARLRCSPMKGHSHVYWYRQLPEEGLKFMVYLQKENIIDESGMPKERFSAEFPKEGPSILRIQQVVRGDSAAYFCASSGGVNTEAFFGQGTRLTVV.

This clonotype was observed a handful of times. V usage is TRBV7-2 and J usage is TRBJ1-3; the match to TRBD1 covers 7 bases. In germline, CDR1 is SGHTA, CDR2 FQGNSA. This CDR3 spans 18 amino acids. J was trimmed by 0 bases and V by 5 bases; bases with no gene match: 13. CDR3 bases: TGTGCCAGCAGCCCGCGTAGGGGGCGATTTAGCTCTGGAAACACCATATATTTT. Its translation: CASSPRRGRFSSGNTIYF.